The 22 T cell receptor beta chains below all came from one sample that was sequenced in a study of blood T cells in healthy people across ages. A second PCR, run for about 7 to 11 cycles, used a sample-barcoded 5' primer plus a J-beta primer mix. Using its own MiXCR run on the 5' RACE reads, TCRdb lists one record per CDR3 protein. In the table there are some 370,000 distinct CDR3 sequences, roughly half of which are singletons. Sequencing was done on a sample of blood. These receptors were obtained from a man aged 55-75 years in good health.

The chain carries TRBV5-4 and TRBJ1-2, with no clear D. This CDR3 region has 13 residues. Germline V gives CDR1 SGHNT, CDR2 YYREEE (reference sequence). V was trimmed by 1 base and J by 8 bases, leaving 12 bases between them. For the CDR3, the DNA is TGTGCCAGCAGCTTGCCTCAATTGGGGGGCTACACCTTC. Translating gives CASSLPQLGGYTF.

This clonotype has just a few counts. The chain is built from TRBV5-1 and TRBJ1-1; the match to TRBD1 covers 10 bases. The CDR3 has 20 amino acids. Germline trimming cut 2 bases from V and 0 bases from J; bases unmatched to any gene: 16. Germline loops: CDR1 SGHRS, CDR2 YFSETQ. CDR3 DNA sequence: TGCGCCAGCAGCTTCCCGACAGGGGGCCCACACAACGCCTTGAACACTGAAGCTTTCTTT. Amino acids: CASSFPTGGPHNALNTEAFF.

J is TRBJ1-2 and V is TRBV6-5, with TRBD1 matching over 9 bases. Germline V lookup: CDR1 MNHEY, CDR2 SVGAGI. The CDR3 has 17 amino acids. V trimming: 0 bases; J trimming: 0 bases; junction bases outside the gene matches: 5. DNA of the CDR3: TGTGCCAGCAGTTACTCGCGGACAGGGGCATCTAACTATGGCTACACCTTC. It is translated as CASSYSRTGASNYGYTF.

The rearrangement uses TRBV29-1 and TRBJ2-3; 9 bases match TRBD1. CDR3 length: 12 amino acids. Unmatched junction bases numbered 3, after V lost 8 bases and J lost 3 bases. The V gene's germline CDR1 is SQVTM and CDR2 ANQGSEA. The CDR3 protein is CSWDRDTDTQYF. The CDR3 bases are TGCAGCTGGGACAGGGATACAGATACGCAGTATTTT.

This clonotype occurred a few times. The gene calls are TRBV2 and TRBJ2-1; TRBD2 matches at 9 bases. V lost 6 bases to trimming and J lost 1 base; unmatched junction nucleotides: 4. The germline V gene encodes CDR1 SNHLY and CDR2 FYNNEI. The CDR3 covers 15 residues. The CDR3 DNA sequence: TGTGCCAGCAGGCCAGCGGGAGGATCCTACAATGAGCAGTTCTTC. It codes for CASRPAGGSYNEQFF.

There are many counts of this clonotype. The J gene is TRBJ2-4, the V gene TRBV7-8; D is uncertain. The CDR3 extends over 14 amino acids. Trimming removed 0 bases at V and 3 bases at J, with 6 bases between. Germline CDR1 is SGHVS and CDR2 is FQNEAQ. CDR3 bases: TGTGCCAGCAGCTTAGCCCGCGACAAAAACATTCAGTACTTC. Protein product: CASSLARDKNIQYF. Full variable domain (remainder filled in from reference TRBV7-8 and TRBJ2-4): GAGVSQSPRYKVAKRGQDVALRCDPISGHVSLFWYQQALGQGPEFLTYFQNEAQLDKSGLPSDRFFAERPEGSVSTLKIQRTQQEDSAVYLCASSLARDKNIQYFGAGTRLSVL.

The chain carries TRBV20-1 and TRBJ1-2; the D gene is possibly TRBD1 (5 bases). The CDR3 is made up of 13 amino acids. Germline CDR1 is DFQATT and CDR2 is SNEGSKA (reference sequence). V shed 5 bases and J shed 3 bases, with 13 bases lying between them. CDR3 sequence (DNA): TGCAGTGCTCCACCAGGGAAGCACTATGGCTACACCTTC. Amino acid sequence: CSAPPGKHYGYTF.

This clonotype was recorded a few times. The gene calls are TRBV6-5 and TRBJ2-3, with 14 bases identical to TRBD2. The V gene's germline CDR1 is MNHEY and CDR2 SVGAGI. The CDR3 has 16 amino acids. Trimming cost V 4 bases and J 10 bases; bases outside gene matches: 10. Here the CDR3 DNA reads TGTGCCAGCAGTTCCGTGGGACTAGCGGGAGTGTTGGCGCAGTATTTT. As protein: CASSSVGLAGVLAQYF.

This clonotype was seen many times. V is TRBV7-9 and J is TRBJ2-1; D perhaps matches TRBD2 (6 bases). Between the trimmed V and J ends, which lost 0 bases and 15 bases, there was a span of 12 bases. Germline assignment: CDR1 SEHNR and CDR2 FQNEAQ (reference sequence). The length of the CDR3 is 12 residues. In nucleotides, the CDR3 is TGTGCCAGCAGCTTAGCGCGCGGGGTTAGGTTCTTC. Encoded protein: CASSLARGVRFF.

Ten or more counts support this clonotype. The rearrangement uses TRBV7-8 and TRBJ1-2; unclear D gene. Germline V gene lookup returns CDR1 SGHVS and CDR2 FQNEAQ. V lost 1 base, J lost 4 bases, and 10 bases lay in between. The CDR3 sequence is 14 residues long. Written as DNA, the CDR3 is TGTGCCAGCAGCTTAGGAGTCGGCGCCTATGGCTACACCTTC. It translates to CASSLGVGAYGYTF.

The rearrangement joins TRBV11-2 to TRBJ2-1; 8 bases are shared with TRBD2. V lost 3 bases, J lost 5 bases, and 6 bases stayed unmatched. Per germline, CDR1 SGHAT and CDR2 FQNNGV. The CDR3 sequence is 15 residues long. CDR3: CASSFLGLADNEQFF. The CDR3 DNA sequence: TGTGCCAGCAGCTTTCTAGGACTAGCTGACAATGAGCAGTTCTTC.

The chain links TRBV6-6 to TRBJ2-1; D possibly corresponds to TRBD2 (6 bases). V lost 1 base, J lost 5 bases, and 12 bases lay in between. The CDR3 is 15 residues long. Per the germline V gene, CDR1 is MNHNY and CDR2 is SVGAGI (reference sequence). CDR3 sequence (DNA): TGTGCCAGCAGTTACTTCGGGAGTATAGACAATGAGCAGTTCTTC. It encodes CASSYFGSIDNEQFF.

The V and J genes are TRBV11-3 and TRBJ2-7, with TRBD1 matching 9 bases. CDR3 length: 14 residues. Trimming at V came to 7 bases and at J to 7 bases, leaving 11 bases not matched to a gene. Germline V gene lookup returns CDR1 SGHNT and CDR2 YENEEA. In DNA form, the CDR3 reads TGTGCCAGCACCCCCGGGACAGGGTCTAGTGAGCAGTACTTC. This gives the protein CASTPGTGSSEQYF.

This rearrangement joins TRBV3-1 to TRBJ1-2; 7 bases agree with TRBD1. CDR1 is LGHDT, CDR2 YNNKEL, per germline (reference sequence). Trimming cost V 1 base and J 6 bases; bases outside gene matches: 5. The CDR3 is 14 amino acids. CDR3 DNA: TGTGCCAGCAGCCAAGCCGGGACAGTCCATGGCTACACCTTC. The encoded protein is CASSQAGTVHGYTF.

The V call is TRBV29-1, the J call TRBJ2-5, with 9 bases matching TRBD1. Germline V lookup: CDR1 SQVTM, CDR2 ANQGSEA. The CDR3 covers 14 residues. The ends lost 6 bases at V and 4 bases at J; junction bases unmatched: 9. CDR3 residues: CSVVMGQGGETQYF. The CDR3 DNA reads TGCAGCGTGGTGATGGGACAGGGAGGAGAGACCCAGTACTTC.

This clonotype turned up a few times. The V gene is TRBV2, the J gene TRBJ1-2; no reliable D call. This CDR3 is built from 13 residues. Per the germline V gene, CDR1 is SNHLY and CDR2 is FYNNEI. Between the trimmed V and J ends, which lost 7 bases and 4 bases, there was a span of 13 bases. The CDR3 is CASTQKDRYGYTF. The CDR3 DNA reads TGTGCCAGCACCCAGAAGGACCGCTATGGCTACACCTTC.

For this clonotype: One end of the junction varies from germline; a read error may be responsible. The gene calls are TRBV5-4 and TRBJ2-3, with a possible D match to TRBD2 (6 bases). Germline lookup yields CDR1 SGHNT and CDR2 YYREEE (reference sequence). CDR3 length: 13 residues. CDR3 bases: TGTGCCAGCAGGTTGGGGGGAACAGATACGCAGTATTTT. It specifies CASRLGGTDTQYF.

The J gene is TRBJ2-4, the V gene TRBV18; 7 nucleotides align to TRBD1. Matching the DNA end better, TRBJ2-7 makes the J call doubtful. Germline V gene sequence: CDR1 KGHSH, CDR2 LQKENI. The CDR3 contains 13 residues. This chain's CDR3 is CASSLGTEGEQYF. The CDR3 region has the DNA TGTGCCAGCTCACTAGGGACAGAAGGCGAGCAGTACTTC.

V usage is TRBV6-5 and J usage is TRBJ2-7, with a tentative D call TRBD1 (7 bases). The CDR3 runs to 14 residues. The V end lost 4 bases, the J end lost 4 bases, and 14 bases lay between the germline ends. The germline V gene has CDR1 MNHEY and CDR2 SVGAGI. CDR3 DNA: TGTGCCAGCAGTTCTCAGGGGGGTTTTTACGAGCAGTACTTC. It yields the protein CASSSQGGFYEQYF.

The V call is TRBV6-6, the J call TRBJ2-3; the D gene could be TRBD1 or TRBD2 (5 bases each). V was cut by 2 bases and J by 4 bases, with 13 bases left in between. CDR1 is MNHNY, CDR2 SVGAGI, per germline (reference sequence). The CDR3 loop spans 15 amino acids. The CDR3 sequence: CASSYPRQRADTQYF. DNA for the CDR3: TGTGCCAGCAGTTACCCGCGACAGAGGGCAGATACGCAGTATTTT.

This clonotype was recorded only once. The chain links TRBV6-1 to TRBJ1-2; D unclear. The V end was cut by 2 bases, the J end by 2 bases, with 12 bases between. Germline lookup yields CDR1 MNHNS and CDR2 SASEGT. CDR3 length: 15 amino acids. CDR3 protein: CASSESHGANYGYTF. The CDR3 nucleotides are TGTGCCAGCAGTGAATCCCACGGAGCGAACTATGGCTACACCTTC.

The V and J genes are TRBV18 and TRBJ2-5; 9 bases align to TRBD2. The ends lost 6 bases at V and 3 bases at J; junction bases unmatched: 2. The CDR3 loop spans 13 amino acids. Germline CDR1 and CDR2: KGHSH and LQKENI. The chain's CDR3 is CASSAGGKETQYF. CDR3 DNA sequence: TGTGCCAGCTCCGCGGGAGGGAAAGAGACCCAGTACTTC.